The clone carrying this T cell receptor (beta chain) occurred a few times. This entry belongs to a study of blood T cell repertoires in COVID-19. At the level of the study: Sources were T cells, B-cell-depleted T cells, or PBMCs; the material itself was cDNA or gDNA.

The germline gives CDR1 MNHEY, CDR2 SVGAGI. The CDR3 runs 14 residues. Trimming took 6 bases from V and 5 from J, leaving 13 bases between them. Under the authors' procedure: Nucleated cell number was recorded as an estimate derived from reference gene primer amplification. Only in-frame clones appear in the TCRdb table, and some are missing; sequencing was by immunoSEQ multiplex PCR. V and J calls and clone size are copied from that table; D and trimming were computed from the DNA. Among 150,000 to 200,000 clones listed, roughly 87% were seen once. The V gene is TRBV6-5, the J gene TRBJ2-2; tentative D call: TRBD2 (5 bases). The sequence derives from a man aged 50 to 60 who had recovered from COVID-19. Sequencing was performed on PBMCs or T cells enriched from blood (not recorded which). Here the CDR3 DNA reads TGTGCCAGCAGACAAGGACTTGTAACCGGGGAGCTGTTTTTT. This encodes CASRQGLVTGELFF.